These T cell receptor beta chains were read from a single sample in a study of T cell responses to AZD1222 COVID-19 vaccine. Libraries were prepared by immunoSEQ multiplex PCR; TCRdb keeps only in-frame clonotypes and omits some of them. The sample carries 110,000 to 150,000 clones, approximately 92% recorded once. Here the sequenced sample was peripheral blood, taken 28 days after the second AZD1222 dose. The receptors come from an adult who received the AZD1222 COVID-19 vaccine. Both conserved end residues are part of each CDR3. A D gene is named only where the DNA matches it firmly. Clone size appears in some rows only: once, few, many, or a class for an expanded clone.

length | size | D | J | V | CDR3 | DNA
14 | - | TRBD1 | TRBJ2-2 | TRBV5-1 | CASSLGQDTGELFF | TGCGCCAGCAGCCTGGGACAGGACACCGGGGAGCTGTTTTTT
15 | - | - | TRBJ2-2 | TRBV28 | CASSSTPGATGELFF | TGTGCCAGCAGTTCAACCCCAGGGGCTACCGGGGAGCTGTTTTTT
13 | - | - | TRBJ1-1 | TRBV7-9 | CASSPGRATEAFF | TGTGCCAGCAGCCCAGGCAGGGCGACTGAAGCTTTCTTT
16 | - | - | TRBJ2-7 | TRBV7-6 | CASSPGWAGGSYEQYF | TGTGCCAGCAGCCCAGGCTGGGCAGGCGGCTCCTACGAGCAGTACTTC
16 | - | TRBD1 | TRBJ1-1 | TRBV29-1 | CSVAGQVTLQDTEAFF | TGCAGCGTTGCCGGACAGGTCACCCTACAGGACACTGAAGCTTTCTTT
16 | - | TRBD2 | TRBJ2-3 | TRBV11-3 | CASSLTVAGGTDTQYF | TGTGCCAGCAGCTTAACGGTAGCGGGGGGGACAGATACGCAGTATTTT
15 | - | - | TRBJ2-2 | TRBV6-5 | CASKPAGGNTGELFF | TGTGCCAGCAAACCAGCCGGGGGGAACACCGGGGAGCTGTTTTTT
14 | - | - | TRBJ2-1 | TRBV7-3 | CASSLDPGPNEQFF | TGTGCCAGCAGTCTCGACCCGGGGCCCAATGAGCAGTTCTTC
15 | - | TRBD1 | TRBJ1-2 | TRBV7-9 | CASSPRTGAHYGYTF | TGTGCCAGCAGCCCAAGGACAGGGGCTCACTATGGCTACACCTTC
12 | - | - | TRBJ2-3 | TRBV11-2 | CASVGAKDTQYF | TGTGCCAGCGTGGGGGCAAAAGATACGCAGTATTTT
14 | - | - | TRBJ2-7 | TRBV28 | CASSLGSGRHEQYF | TGTGCCAGCAGTTTAGGGTCAGGGAGACACGAGCAGTACTTC
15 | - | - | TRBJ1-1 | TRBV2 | CASSEGGGQGTEAFF | TGTGCCAGCAGTGAAGGTGGAGGGCAGGGGACTGAAGCTTTCTTT
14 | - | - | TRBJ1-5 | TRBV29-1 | CSVIPQGLNQPQHF | TGCAGCGTTATTCCACAGGGCTTGAATCAGCCCCAGCATTTT
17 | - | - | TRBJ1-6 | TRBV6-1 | CASSENRVHSYNSPLHF | TGTGCCAGCAGTGAAAATCGAGTACACTCCTATAATTCACCCCTCCACTTT
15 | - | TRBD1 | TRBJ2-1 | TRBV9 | CASSVSGQGYNEQFF | TGTGCCAGCAGCGTCTCGGGACAGGGTTACAATGAGCAGTTCTTC
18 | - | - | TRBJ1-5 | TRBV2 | CASSGELQIGEVNQPQHF | TGTGCCAGCAGTGGGGAGTTACAGATCGGGGAAGTCAATCAGCCCCAGCATTTT
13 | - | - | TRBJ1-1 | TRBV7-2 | CASSLTMNTEAFF | TGTGCCAGCAGCTTAACTATGAACACTGAAGCTTTCTTT
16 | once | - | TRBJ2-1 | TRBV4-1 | CASSQVIIGPYNEQFF | TGCGCCAGCAGCCAAGTTATTATCGGGCCATACAATGAGCAGTTCTTC
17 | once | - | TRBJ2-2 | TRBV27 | CASSRLALGWDTGELFF | TGTGCCAGCAGTCGGCTAGCTCTAGGTTGGGACACCGGGGAGCTGTTTTTT
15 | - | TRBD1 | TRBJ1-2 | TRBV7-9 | CASSAVGQGIGGYTF | TGTGCCAGCAGCGCCGTGGGACAGGGGATCGGGGGCTACACCTTC
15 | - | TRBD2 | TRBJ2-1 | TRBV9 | CASSELAGVGNEQFF | TGTGCCAGCAGCGAACTAGCGGGAGTAGGAAATGAGCAGTTCTTC
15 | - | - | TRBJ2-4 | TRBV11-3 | CASSLVGGGRNIQYF | TGTGCCAGCAGCTTAGTGGGGGGTGGTAGAAACATTCAGTACTTC
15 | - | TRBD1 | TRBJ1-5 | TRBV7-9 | CASSLAGGSNQPQHF | TGTGCCAGCAGCTTAGCAGGGGGCAGCAATCAGCCCCAGCATTTT
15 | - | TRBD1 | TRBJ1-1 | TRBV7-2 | CASSLGTGMNTEAFF | TGTGCCAGCAGCTTAGGGACAGGCATGAACACTGAAGCTTTCTTT
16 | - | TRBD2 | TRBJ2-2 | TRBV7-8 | CASSITSGRKTGELFF | TGTGCCAGCAGCATAACTAGCGGGAGAAAAACCGGGGAGCTGTTTTTT
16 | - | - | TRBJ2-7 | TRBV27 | CASSLSRQVAIYEQYF | TGTGCCAGCAGTTTATCACGACAGGTCGCCATCTACGAGCAGTACTTC
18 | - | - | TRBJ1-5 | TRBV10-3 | CAISPNFAEHTSNQPQHF | TGTGCCATCAGTCCGAATTTTGCGGAACACACCAGCAATCAGCCCCAGCATTTT
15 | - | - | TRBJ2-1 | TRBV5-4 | CASSLELAILGEQFF | TGTGCCAGCAGCTTGGAGCTAGCAATTTTAGGGGAGCAGTTCTTC
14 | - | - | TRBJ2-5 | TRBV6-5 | CASSNQWGLQTQYF | TGTGCCAGCAGTAACCAGTGGGGCCTCCAGACCCAGTACTTC
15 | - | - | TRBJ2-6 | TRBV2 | CASSAAGSGANVLTF | TGTGCCAGCAGTGCCGCAGGGAGTGGGGCCAACGTCCTGACTTTC
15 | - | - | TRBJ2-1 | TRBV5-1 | CASSLGHPGGNEQFF | TGCGCCAGCAGCCTGGGACACCCTGGGGGGAATGAGCAGTTCTTC
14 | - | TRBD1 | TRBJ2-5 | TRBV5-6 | CASSPGDRKETQYF | TGTGCCAGCAGCCCCGGGGACAGGAAAGAGACCCAGTACTTC
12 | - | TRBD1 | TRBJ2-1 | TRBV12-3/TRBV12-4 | CASSSTGIEQFF | TGTGCCAGCAGTTCGACAGGGATAGAGCAGTTCTTC
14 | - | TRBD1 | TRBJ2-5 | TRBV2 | CASSSRQGGETQYF | TGTGCCAGCAGTTCCCGACAGGGTGGGGAGACCCAGTACTTC
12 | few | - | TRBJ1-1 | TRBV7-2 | CASSSGPWEAFF | TGTGCCAGCAGCTCCGGCCCTTGGGAAGCTTTCTTT
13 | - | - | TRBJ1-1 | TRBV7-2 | CASSLGTEATVFF | TGTGCCAGCAGCCTCGGGACGGAAGCTACCGTTTTCTTT
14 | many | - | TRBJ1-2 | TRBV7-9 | CASRPEQMAYGYTF | TGTGCCAGCAGACCGGAACAGATGGCCTATGGCTACACCTTC
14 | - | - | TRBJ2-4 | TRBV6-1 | CASSERSAIDIQYF | TGTGCCAGCAGTGAAAGGAGCGCTATTGACATTCAGTACTTC
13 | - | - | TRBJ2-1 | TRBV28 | CASSSPGSDEQFF | TGTGCCAGCAGTTCCCCGGGTAGCGATGAGCAGTTCTTC
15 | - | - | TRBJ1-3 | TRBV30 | CAWASPGASGNTIYF | TGTGCCTGGGCAAGTCCCGGCGCCTCTGGAAACACCATATATTTT
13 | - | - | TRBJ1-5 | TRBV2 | CASRNGGNQPQHF | TGTGCCAGCAGGAACGGAGGAAATCAGCCCCAGCATTTT
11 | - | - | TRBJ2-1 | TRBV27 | CASSFRNEQFF | TGTGCCAGCAGTTTCAGGAATGAGCAGTTCTTC
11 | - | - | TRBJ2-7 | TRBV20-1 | CSAAKAYEQYF | TGCAGTGCTGCTAAAGCCTACGAGCAGTACTTC
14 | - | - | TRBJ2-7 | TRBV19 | CASSIAGREAEQYF | TGTGCCAGTAGTATAGCTGGCCGTGAGGCCGAGCAGTACTTC
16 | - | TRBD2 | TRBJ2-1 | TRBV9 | CASSVQAGGPHNEQFF | TGTGCCAGCAGCGTGCAAGCGGGAGGGCCCCACAATGAGCAGTTCTTC
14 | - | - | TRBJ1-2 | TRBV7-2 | CASSRTLGDYGYTF | TGTGCCAGCAGCCGGACATTAGGGGACTATGGCTACACCTTC
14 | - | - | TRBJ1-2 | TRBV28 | CASSLIGRVDGYTF | TGTGCCAGCAGTTTAATAGGCAGGGTGGATGGCTACACCTTC
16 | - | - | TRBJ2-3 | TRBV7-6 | CASSLARLPPADTQYF | TGTGCCAGCAGCTTAGCGAGGCTGCCCCCGGCAGATACGCAGTATTTT
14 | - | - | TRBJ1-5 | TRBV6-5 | CASSLTQGNQPQHF | TGTGCCAGCAGTCTGACCCAGGGGAATCAGCCCCAGCATTTT
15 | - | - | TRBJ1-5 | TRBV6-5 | CASTWGDKGNQPQHF | TGTGCCAGCACCTGGGGGGACAAGGGCAATCAGCCCCAGCATTTT
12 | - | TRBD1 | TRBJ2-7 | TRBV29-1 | CSVPGDSRRQYF | TGCAGCGTCCCAGGGGACAGCAGGCGACAGTACTTC
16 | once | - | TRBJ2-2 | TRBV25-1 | CASTQRVEGGTGELFF | TGTGCCAGCACCCAGAGAGTCGAGGGGGGCACCGGGGAGCTGTTTTTT
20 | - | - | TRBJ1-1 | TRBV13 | CASSSYPLLDWGPLNTEAFF | TGTGCCAGCAGCTCCTACCCCCTTTTAGACTGGGGGCCTTTGAACACTGAAGCTTTCTTT
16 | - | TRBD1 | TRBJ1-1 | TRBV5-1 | CASSLGGPGGNTEAFF | TGCGCCAGCAGCTTGGGGGGCCCAGGGGGTAACACTGAAGCTTTCTTT
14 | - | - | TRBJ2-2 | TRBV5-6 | CASSLGSGPGELFF | TGTGCCAGCAGCTTGGGCTCAGGGCCCGGGGAGCTGTTTTTT
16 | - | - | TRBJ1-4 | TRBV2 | CASSKDIASTNEKLFF | TGTGCCAGCAGTAAGGACATCGCCTCAACTAATGAAAAACTGTTTTTT
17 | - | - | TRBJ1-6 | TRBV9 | CASSVEGVRSYNSPLHF | TGTGCCAGCAGCGTAGAAGGAGTCCGCTCCTATAATTCACCCCTCCACTTT
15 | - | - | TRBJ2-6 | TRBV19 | CASNPGQSGANVLTF | TGTGCCAGTAACCCCGGTCAATCTGGGGCCAACGTCCTGACTTTC
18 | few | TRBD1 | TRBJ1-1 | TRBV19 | CASSRDRQPIRKNTEAFF | TGTGCCAGTAGCCGGGACAGGCAACCAATAAGGAAGAACACTGAAGCTTTCTTT